This is a list of T cell receptor beta chains from one sample in a study of T cells after yellow fever vaccination. TCRdb re-derived calls from the 5' RACE reads in MiXCR, one entry per CDR3 protein. In the table there are hundreds of thousands of distinct CDR3 sequences, 18% of which are singletons. Sequences were derived from PBMCs, sampled before the yellow fever booster vaccination. These receptors came from a young man who received the YFV17D yellow fever vaccine. CDR3s include the opening cysteine and the closing phenylalanine or tryptophan. The D gene is left open where the match is weak. A row's size may be missing; if present it is once, few, many or a size class.

clone size	J gene	D gene	V gene	CDR3 protein	CDR3 DNA
many	TRBJ1-2	-	TRBV7-2	CASSPGGGANYGYTF	TGTGCCAGCAGCCCCGGTGGTGGAGCTAACTATGGCTACACCTTC
few	TRBJ2-7	-	TRBV7-2	CASSLGFSYEQYF	TGTGCCAGCAGCTTAGGGTTTTCCTACGAGCAGTACTTC
many	TRBJ1-2	-	TRBV20-1	CSASRGNYGYTF	TGCAGTGCTAGTCGGGGCAACTATGGCTACACCTTC
-	TRBJ2-2	-	TRBV5-1	CASSWTDGELFF	TGCGCCAGCAGCTGGACCGACGGGGAGCTGTTTTTT
-	TRBJ1-4	TRBD1	TRBV27	CASSLWAGGGEKLFF	TGTGCCAGCAGTTTATGGGCAGGGGGTGGTGAAAAACTGTTTTTT
-	TRBJ2-2	TRBD2	TRBV20-1	CSARDSPSGATGELFF	TGCAGTGCTAGAGATAGCCCTAGCGGTGCCACCGGGGAGCTGTTTTTT
few	TRBJ2-5	TRBD2	TRBV5-5	CASSPGLAGGVETQYF	TGTGCCAGCAGCCCCGGACTAGCGGGGGGGGTAGAGACCCAGTACTTC
-	TRBJ2-1	TRBD2	TRBV9	CASSVGAGGSSYNEQFF	TGTGCCAGCAGCGTAGGTGCGGGGGGTAGCTCCTACAATGAGCAGTTCTTC
-	TRBJ1-6	TRBD1	TRBV4-3	CASSQEPGQGSSPLHF	TGCGCCAGCAGCCAAGAGCCCGGACAGGGGAGTTCACCCCTCCACTTT
many	TRBJ2-1	-	TRBV4-2	CASSQEQGRHEQFF	TGTGCCAGCAGCCAAGAACAGGGGAGGCATGAGCAGTTCTTC
-	TRBJ1-2	-	TRBV18	CASSPRQDRGYTF	TGTGCCAGCTCACCACGTCAGGACCGAGGCTACACCTTC
-	TRBJ2-5	TRBD2	TRBV9	CASSAGTSGGQETQYF	TGTGCCAGCAGCGCCGGGACTAGCGGGGGCCAAGAGACCCAGTACTTC
few	TRBJ1-3	TRBD1	TRBV9	CASSVATGPRDSGNTIYF	TGTGCCAGCAGCGTAGCGACAGGGCCTAGGGACTCTGGAAACACCATATATTTT
few	TRBJ1-2	-	TRBV27	CASSSGAGYGYTF	TGTGCCAGCAGCTCAGGGGCAGGCTATGGCTACACCTTC
few	TRBJ2-1	TRBD2	TRBV6-4	CASSGSGGIYNEQFF	TGTGCCAGCAGTGGTAGCGGGGGCATCTACAATGAGCAGTTCTTC
-	TRBJ1-6	-	TRBV20-1	CSASGWTPLHF	TGCAGTGCTAGCGGTTGGACACCCCTCCACTTT
few	TRBJ1-3	TRBD1	TRBV9	CASSARQGRLENTIYF	TGTGCCAGCAGCGCCCGACAGGGAAGGCTGGAAAACACCATATATTTT
-	TRBJ2-2	-	TRBV5-1	CASSFHYLQETGELFF	TGCGCCAGCAGCTTCCACTATCTCCAAGAGACCGGGGAGCTGTTTTTT
many	TRBJ2-7	-	TRBV7-6	CASSRDLTYEQYF	TGTGCCAGCAGCCGGGATTTAACCTACGAGCAGTACTTC
few	TRBJ2-7	-	TRBV10-3	CAISELHYEQYF	TGTGCCATCAGTGAACTACATTACGAGCAGTACTTC
-	TRBJ2-1	TRBD2	TRBV7-2	CASRTRTSGGSQFF	TGTGCCAGCAGAACCCGGACTAGCGGGGGTTCGCAGTTCTTC
-	TRBJ2-7	-	TRBV20-1	CSAPLAGASYEQYF	TGCAGTGCTCCCCTCGCAGGGGCCTCCTACGAGCAGTACTTC
-	TRBJ2-1	TRBD1	TRBV29-1	CSDRDSEGNEQFF	TGCAGCGACCGGGACAGCGAGGGTAATGAGCAGTTCTTC
-	TRBJ2-7	TRBD2	TRBV7-2	CASSLAFRGGSYEQYF	TGTGCCAGCAGCTTAGCCTTCCGGGGGGGATCCTACGAGCAGTACTTC
-	TRBJ2-1	TRBD2	TRBV20-1	CSASGTSGGDEQFF	TGCAGTGCTTCCGGGACTAGCGGGGGAGATGAGCAGTTCTTC
-	TRBJ1-6	-	TRBV7-3	CASSPRPGYSPLHF	TGTGCCAGCAGCCCAAGACCGGGGTATTCACCCCTCCACTTT
once	TRBJ2-5	TRBD2	TRBV7-2	CASSLGTASGQETQYF	TGTGCCAGCAGCTTAGGAACGGCTAGCGGCCAAGAGACCCAGTACTTC
many	TRBJ2-1	-	TRBV29-1	CSARAYNEQFF	TGCAGCGCGCGTGCCTACAATGAGCAGTTCTTC
few	TRBJ1-4	-	TRBV3-1	CASSRGGANEKLFF	TGTGCCAGCAGCCGGGGCGGCGCCAATGAAAAACTGTTTTTT
-	TRBJ1-2	-	TRBV3-1	CASSQVGGSGYTF	TGTGCCAGCAGCCAAGTTGGGGGATCTGGCTACACCTTC
-	TRBJ1-1	-	TRBV15	CATSRDGFTEAFF	TGTGCCACCAGCAGAGACGGGTTTACTGAAGCTTTCTTT
few	TRBJ2-3	-	TRBV4-3	CASSQRGRGADTQYF	TGCGCCAGCAGCCAGAGGGGTAGAGGGGCAGATACGCAGTATTTT
-	TRBJ2-1	TRBD2	TRBV5-1	CASSWGPLAGVYNEQFF	TGCGCCAGCAGCTGGGGCCCCCTAGCGGGGGTGTACAATGAGCAGTTCTTC
few	TRBJ1-4	-	TRBV4-3	CASSQAGREGKLFF	TGCGCCAGCAGCCAAGCAGGGCGAGAAGGAAAACTGTTTTTT
-	TRBJ2-2	-	TRBV4-2	CASSQDILAGELFF	TGTGCCAGCAGCCAAGATATACTAGCCGGGGAGCTGTTTTTT
many	TRBJ1-5	TRBD1	TRBV5-1	CASSPGQGGNQPQHF	TGCGCCAGCAGCCCTGGACAGGGCGGCAATCAGCCCCAGCATTTT
-	TRBJ1-2	-	TRBV12-3/TRBV12-4	CASSLSVVLGYTF	TGTGCCAGCAGTTTATCAGTAGTCCTGGGCTACACCTTC
many	TRBJ1-1	-	TRBV5-6	CASSFGSNTEAFF	TGTGCCAGCAGTTTTGGTTCGAACACTGAAGCTTTCTTT
-	TRBJ1-1	-	TRBV6-1	CASSEPGWNTEAFF	TGTGCCAGCAGTGAACCTGGATGGAACACTGAAGCTTTCTTT
few	TRBJ2-5	TRBD2	TRBV7-3	CASSETGTTETQYF	TGTGCCAGCAGCGAAACCGGGACTACCGAGACCCAGTACTTC
few	TRBJ2-7	-	TRBV29-1	CSVESPGTVEQYF	TGCAGCGTTGAGTCTCCCGGGACTGTCGAGCAGTACTTC
few	TRBJ1-2	TRBD1	TRBV20-1	CSAPDLTGVGYTF	TGCAGTGCGCCGGACCTGACAGGGGTTGGCTACACCTTC
-	TRBJ1-4	TRBD1	TRBV11-2	CASSASPGQENEKLFF	TGTGCCAGCAGCGCTAGCCCGGGACAGGAAAATGAAAAACTGTTTTTT
-	TRBJ2-3	-	TRBV19	CATSPSTDTQYF	TGTGCCACCAGCCCTAGCACAGATACGCAGTATTTT
-	TRBJ1-4	-	TRBV6-5	CASSYSGARGEKLFF	TGTGCCAGCAGTTACTCAGGGGCGCGAGGTGAAAAACTGTTTTTT
-	TRBJ2-2	-	TRBV6-5	CASRSSPNTGELFF	TGTGCCAGCAGAAGTAGCCCGAACACCGGGGAGCTGTTTTTT